This T cell receptor (beta chain) appears in the sequencing data of a study of blood T cell repertoires in COVID-19. V dropped 5 bases and J dropped 5 bases, with 18 bases sitting between them. The CDR3 extends over 15 amino acids. Looked up from germline, CDR1 is LNHDA and CDR2 is SQIVND (reference sequence). TCRdb's copy holds only in-frame clones and misses some; the assay was immunoSEQ multiplex PCR. The data show about 140,000 clones, with around 80% seen just once and 4.5% held by the top ten. The chain employs TRBV19 and TRBJ2-5; a possible D gene is TRBD2 (6 bases). The sequence came from a woman at least 80 years old with active or convalescent COVID-19. Sequenced: peripheral blood. CDR3 nucleotide sequence: TGTGCCAGTAGTTTAGGAGGGAACCTCGGGGAGACCCAGTACTTC. This gives the protein CASSLGGNLGETQYF.